A single sample is the source of the 12 T cell receptor beta chains below, sequenced in a study of human T cells and chemical hapten exposure. The time point: pre-sensitization, week 0. Treatment: therapeutic diphenylcyclopropenone sensitization with weekly scalp DPC. TCRdb reprocessed the RACE reads with MiXCR, giving one entry per CDR3 protein. This sample carries about 89,000 distinct CDR3 sequences, 10% to 13% of them seen once, and the ten largest clones take around 3.1%. The material was whole blood, obtained in connection with sensitization to the hapten diphenylcyclopropenone (DPC). These receptors all stem from a woman aged 60-75 years with alopecia areata. Some clones in this sample may be carry-over from other donors' samples.

Ten or more counts support this clonotype. This chain links TRBV9 with TRBJ2-6; the D gene is possibly TRBD1 (5 bases). Germline V gene lookup returns CDR1 SGDLS and CDR2 YYNGEE. This CDR3 has 15 residues. Trimming cost V 5 bases and J 3 bases, with 12 bases left between them. This CDR3 reads CASRDQGSGANVLTF. CDR3 in DNA: TGTGCCAGCAGGGATCAGGGAAGTGGGGCCAACGTCCTGACTTTC.

The V and J genes are TRBV7-8 and TRBJ2-3; D ambiguous. V was clipped by 1 base and J by 2 bases, with 19 bases between them. The CDR3 has 18 amino acids. In germline, CDR1 is SGHVS, CDR2 FQNEAQ. The CDR3 DNA reads TGTGCCAGCAGCTTAGGTCTGAGCACAGCGAGCTACACAGATACGCAGTATTTT. Its protein product is CASSLGLSTASYTDTQYF.

This clonotype appeared many times. V is TRBV27 and J is TRBJ1-6; D ambiguous. Germline V gene lookup returns CDR1 MNHEY and CDR2 SMNVEV (reference sequence). The CDR3 covers 14 residues. V lost 0 bases to trimming and J lost 10 bases, with 10 bases between them. CDR3 sequence reads: CASSLSSTGSPLHF. Here the CDR3 DNA reads TGTGCCAGCAGTTTATCGTCTACGGGGTCACCCCTCCACTTT.

This clonotype was picked up a small number of times. This chain uses TRBV20-1 with TRBJ2-7, with unresolved D. Germline CDR1 DFQATT, CDR2 SNEGSKA (reference sequence). Trimming shortened V by 5 bases and J by 0 bases, and 14 bases separated the two germline ends. This CDR3 comprises 14 residues. The CDR3 reads CSAPSTPPSYEQYF. In DNA form, the CDR3 reads TGCAGTGCTCCTTCAACTCCCCCCTCCTACGAGCAGTACTTC.

This clonotype was picked up many times. The chain couples TRBV20-1 to TRBJ2-4; D not resolved. V lost 2 bases and J 0 bases, leaving 11 bases between the germline ends. Germline V lookup: CDR1 DFQATT, CDR2 SNEGSKA (reference sequence). The CDR3 consists of 15 residues. CDR3 nucleotides: TGCAGTGCTAGAAGCACAGCCGAAGCCAAAAACATTCAGTACTTC. Protein: CSARSTAEAKNIQYF.

This clonotype has just a few counts. The V gene is TRBV20-1, the J gene TRBJ2-3; TRBD2 matches at 8 bases. Germline trimming cut 5 bases from V and 3 bases from J; bases unmatched to any gene: 10. CDR3 size: 15 residues. Germline CDR1 reads DFQATT; CDR2 reads SNEGSKA (reference sequence). CDR3 in DNA: TGCAGTGCTGTGGTCGGGGGGGCGGGGACAGATACGCAGTATTTT. It yields the protein CSAVVGGAGTDTQYF.

This clonotype was recorded once. The chain is built from TRBV3-1 and TRBJ2-5, with 10 positions matching TRBD2. The CDR3 spans 17 residues. After removal of 0 bases from V and 5 bases from J, the junction contained 9 bases not matched to a gene. Looked up from germline, CDR1 is LGHDT and CDR2 is YNNKEL (reference sequence). The CDR3 loop reads CASSQDRLAGAAETQYF. Here the CDR3 DNA reads TGTGCCAGCAGCCAAGATAGGCTAGCGGGGGCCGCGGAGACCCAGTACTTC.

V and J are TRBV10-3 and TRBJ2-7; TRBD2 matches 14 bases. J lost 2 bases, V lost 6 bases, and 6 bases had no gene match. Germline assignment: CDR1 ENHRY and CDR2 SYGVKD. The CDR3 extends over 16 amino acids. The CDR3 DNA is TGTGCCATCAGGGACGGGACTAGCGGGGGCACCTACGAGCAGTACTTC. This codes for CAIRDGTSGGTYEQYF.

This clonotype was found many times. The genes are TRBV5-1 and TRBJ2-1, with unresolved D. Germline V lookup: CDR1 SGHRS, CDR2 YFSETQ. V lost 0 bases, J lost 0 bases, and 7 bases lay in between. The CDR3 extends over 15 amino acids. In DNA form, the CDR3 reads TGCGCCAGCAGCTTGGAAGCGCCCTCCTACAATGAGCAGTTCTTC. Its translation is CASSLEAPSYNEQFF. Complete variable domain (other parts from reference TRBV5-1 and TRBJ2-1): KAGVTQTPRYLIKTRGQQVTLSCSPISGHRSVSWYQQTPGQGLQFLFEYFSETQRNKGNFPGRFSGRQFSNSRSEMNVSTLELGDSALYLCASSLEAPSYNEQFFGPGTRLTVL.

Only a few counts were recorded for this clonotype. V is TRBV18 and J is TRBJ1-6, with D uncertain. V was pared by 6 bases and J by 7 bases, with 10 bases between. In germline, CDR1 is KGHSH, CDR2 LQKENI. The CDR3 is 13 amino acids. The CDR3 sequence is CASSPDRNSPLHF. The CDR3 DNA follows: TGTGCCAGCTCCCCAGACCGGAATTCACCCCTCCACTTT.

This clonotype was observed many times. Here the CDR3 reads CASSLRDRGAGELFF. CDR3 nucleotide sequence: TGCGCCAGCAGCCTCCGGGACAGGGGAGCCGGGGAGCTGTTTTTT. V gene TRBV5-1 combines with J gene TRBJ2-2; 10 nucleotides line up with TRBD1. Germline V gene data show CDR1 as SGHRS and CDR2 as YFSETQ. The ends lost 4 bases at V and 6 bases at J; junction bases unmatched: 6. This CDR3 is 15 amino acids long.

The chain couples TRBV7-9 to TRBJ2-7, with 7 bases lining up with TRBD1. With 1 base clipped from V and 0 bases from J, the junction kept 3 bases outside the gene matches. Germline V gene sequence: CDR1 SEHNR, CDR2 FQNEAQ (reference sequence). The CDR3 runs 15 residues. The DNA of the CDR3 is TGTGCCAGCAGCTTAGAAGGGACAGTCTCCTACGAGCAGTACTTC. Its protein product is CASSLEGTVSYEQYF.